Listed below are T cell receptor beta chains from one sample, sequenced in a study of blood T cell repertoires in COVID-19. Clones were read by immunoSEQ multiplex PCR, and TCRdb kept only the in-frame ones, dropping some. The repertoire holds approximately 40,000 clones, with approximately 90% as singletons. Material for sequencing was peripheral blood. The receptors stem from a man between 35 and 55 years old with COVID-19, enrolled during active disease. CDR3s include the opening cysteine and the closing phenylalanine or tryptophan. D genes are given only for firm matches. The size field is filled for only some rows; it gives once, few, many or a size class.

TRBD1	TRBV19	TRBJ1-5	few	CASSIPGGWPQHF	TGTGCCAGTAGTATACCAGGGGGGTGGCCCCAGCATTTT
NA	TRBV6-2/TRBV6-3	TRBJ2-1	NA	CASSFQRNEQFF	TGTGCCAGCAGCTTCCAGCGCAATGAGCAGTTCTTC
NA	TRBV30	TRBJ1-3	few	CAWSMAGSSGNTIYF	TGTGCCTGGAGTATGGCAGGTAGCTCTGGAAACACCATATATTTT
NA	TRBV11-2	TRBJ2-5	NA	CASSLAPHSTETQYF	TGTGCCAGCAGCTTAGCCCCCCACAGCACAGAGACCCAGTACTTC
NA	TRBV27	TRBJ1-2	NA	CASRKRQGLSDGYTF	TGTGCCAGCCGAAAGAGGCAGGGCCTTAGTGATGGCTACACCTTC
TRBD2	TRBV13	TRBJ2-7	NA	CASSLAGGPEEQYF	TGTGCCAGCAGCCTAGCGGGAGGGCCGGAAGAGCAGTACTTC
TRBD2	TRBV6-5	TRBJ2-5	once	CATGLAGETQYF	TGTGCCACTGGACTAGCGGGAGAGACCCAGTACTTC
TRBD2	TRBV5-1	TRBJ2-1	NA	CASSDSGRAGNEQFF	TGCGCCAGCAGTGATAGCGGGAGAGCGGGGAATGAGCAGTTCTTC
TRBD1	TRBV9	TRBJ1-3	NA	CASSVFDRATSGNTIYF	TGTGCCAGCAGCGTGTTCGACAGGGCCACCTCTGGAAACACCATATATTTT
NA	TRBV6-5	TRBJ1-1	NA	CASSYVGGEAFF	TGTGCCAGCAGTTACGTCGGGGGTGAAGCTTTCTTT
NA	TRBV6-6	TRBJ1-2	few	CASSRTPNYGYTF	TGTGCCAGCAGTAGGACTCCTAACTATGGCTACACCTTC
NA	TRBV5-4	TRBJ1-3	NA	CASSQDRTSGNTIYF	TGTGCCAGCAGCCAAGACAGGACCTCTGGAAACACCATATATTTT
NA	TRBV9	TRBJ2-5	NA	CASSVLGGRETQYF	TGTGCCAGCAGCGTATTAGGGGGAAGGGAGACCCAGTACTTC
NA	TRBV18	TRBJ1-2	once	CASSAGVNDYGYTF	TGTGCCAGCTCGGCGGGGGTGAACGACTATGGCTACACCTTC
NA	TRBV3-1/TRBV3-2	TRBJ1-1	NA	CASTRQLNTEAFF	TGTGCCAGCACCCGACAGCTTAACACTGAAGCTTTCTTT
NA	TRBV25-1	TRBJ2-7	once	CASSDPGESIREQYF	TGTGCCAGCAGTGACCCCGGGGAAAGTATACGCGAGCAGTACTTC
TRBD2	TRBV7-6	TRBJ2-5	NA	CASSLATSGSQETQYF	TGTGCCAGCAGCTTAGCGACTAGCGGGAGCCAAGAGACCCAGTACTTC
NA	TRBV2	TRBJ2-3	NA	CASSPLSDTQYF	TGTGCCAGCAGTCCCCTCTCAGATACGCAGTATTTT
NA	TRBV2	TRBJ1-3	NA	CASSADTHSGNTIYF	TGTGCCAGCAGTGCCGACACTCACTCTGGAAACACCATATATTTT
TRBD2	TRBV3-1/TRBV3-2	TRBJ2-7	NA	CASSAGLANEQYF	TGTGCCAGCAGCGCGGGACTAGCGAACGAGCAGTACTTC
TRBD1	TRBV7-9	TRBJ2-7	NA	CASSLASGRQGTKTEQYF	TGTGCCAGCAGCTTAGCCTCAGGGAGACAGGGGACGAAAACCGAGCAGTACTTC
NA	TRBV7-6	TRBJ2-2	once	CASSSWGSGTHTGELFF	TGTGCCAGCAGCTCTTGGGGATCGGGAACCCACACCGGGGAGCTGTTTTTT
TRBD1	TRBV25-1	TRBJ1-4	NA	CASKGQGREKLFF	TGTGCCAGCAAGGGACAGGGACGTGAAAAACTGTTTTTT
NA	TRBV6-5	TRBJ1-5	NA	CASSHRGFNQPQHF	TGTGCCAGCAGTCATCGGGGTTTCAATCAGCCCCAGCATTTT
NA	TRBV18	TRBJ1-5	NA	CASSPTGSEQPQHF	TGTGCCAGCTCACCAACAGGGAGCGAGCAGCCCCAGCATTTT
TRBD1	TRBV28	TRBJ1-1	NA	CASGQELPEAFF	TGTGCCAGCGGACAGGAACTCCCTGAAGCTTTCTTT
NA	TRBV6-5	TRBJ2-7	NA	CASSYTDSSYEQYF	TGTGCCAGCAGCTATACTGACAGTTCCTACGAGCAGTACTTC
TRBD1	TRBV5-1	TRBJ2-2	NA	CASSPGQANTGELFF	TGCGCCAGCAGCCCCGGACAGGCGAACACCGGGGAGCTGTTTTTT
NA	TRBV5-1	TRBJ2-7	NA	CASSLQGTYEQYF	TGCGCCAGCAGCTTGCAGGGTACCTACGAGCAGTACTTC
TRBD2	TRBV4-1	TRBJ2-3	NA	CASRFTSGVSDTQYF	TGCGCCAGCAGGTTTACTAGCGGGGTTTCAGATACGCAGTATTTT
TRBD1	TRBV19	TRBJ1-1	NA	CASSRGTAVTEAFF	TGTGCCAGTAGTAGGGGGACAGCTGTCACTGAAGCTTTCTTT
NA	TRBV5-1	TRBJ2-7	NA	CASSTGPPRDEQYF	TGCGCCAGCAGCACGGGTCCCCCGAGGGACGAGCAGTACTTC
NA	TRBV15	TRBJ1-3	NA	CATSRDLQGVGNTIYF	TGTGCCACCAGCAGAGATTTACAGGGAGTTGGAAACACCATATATTTT
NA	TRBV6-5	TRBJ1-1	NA	CASSSTVNTEAFF	TGTGCCAGCAGTTCTACAGTGAACACTGAAGCTTTCTTT
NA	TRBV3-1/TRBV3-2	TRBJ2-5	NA	CASSRRGYQETQYF	TGTGCCAGCAGCCGCCGGGGTTACCAAGAGACCCAGTACTTC
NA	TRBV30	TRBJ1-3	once	CAWSVGAGAGGNTIYF	TGTGCCTGGAGTGTTGGGGCAGGGGCGGGTGGAAACACCATATATTTT
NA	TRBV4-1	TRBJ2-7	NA	CASSQDTARVYEQYF	TGCGCCAGCAGCCAAGATACGGCCAGGGTTTACGAGCAGTACTTC
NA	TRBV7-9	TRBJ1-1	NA	CASSPDGGAAFF	TGTGCCAGCAGCCCGGACGGGGGAGCAGCTTTCTTT
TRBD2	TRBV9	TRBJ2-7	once	CASSAWGLEGQYF	TGTGCCAGCAGCGCCTGGGGACTAGAAGGGCAGTACTTC
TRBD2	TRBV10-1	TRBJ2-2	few	CASSDPGGLGSGELFF	TGCGCCAGCAGTGACCCGGGGGGGTTAGGGTCCGGGGAGCTGTTTTTT
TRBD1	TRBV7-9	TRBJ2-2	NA	CASSRTGVGTGELFF	TGTGCCAGCAGCCGGACAGGGGTCGGCACCGGGGAGCTGTTTTTT
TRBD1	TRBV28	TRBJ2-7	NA	CASSLGQGREQYF	TGTGCCAGCAGTTTGGGACAGGGCCGCGAGCAGTACTTC
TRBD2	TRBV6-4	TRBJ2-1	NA	CASSDRLAGANEQFF	TGTGCCAGCAGTGATAGGCTAGCGGGTGCCAATGAGCAGTTCTTC
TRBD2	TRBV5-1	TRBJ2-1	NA	CASSPGTSGSYNEQFF	TGCGCCAGCAGCCCGGGGACTAGCGGGTCCTACAATGAGCAGTTCTTC
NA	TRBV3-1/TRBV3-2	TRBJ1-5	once	CASSRSGGSHQPQHF	TGTGCCAGCAGCCGAAGTGGGGGGTCACATCAGCCCCAGCATTTT
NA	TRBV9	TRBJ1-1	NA	CASSPLEVLQREAFF	TGTGCCAGCAGCCCACTAGAGGTCCTTCAGAGGGAAGCTTTCTTT
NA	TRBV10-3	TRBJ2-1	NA	CAISSRTDYNEQFF	TGTGCCATCAGTTCCCGGACAGACTACAATGAGCAGTTCTTC
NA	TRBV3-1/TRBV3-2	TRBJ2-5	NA	CASSQAAGHETQYF	TGTGCCAGCAGCCAAGCTGCGGGCCACGAGACCCAGTACTTC
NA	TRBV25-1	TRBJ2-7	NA	CASTAEVGGYEQYF	TGTGCCAGCACCGCGGAGGTGGGTGGATACGAGCAGTACTTC
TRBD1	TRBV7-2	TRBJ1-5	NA	CASSQGTGYGQPQHF	TGTGCCAGCAGCCAAGGGACAGGCTACGGGCAGCCCCAGCATTTT
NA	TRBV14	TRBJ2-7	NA	CASSRGISPSAPYEQYF	TGTGCCAGCAGTCGGGGGATTTCCCCCTCTGCTCCCTACGAGCAGTACTTC